Detailed here is one TCR beta chain. Its antigen is not identified. J lost 1 base, V lost 7 bases, and 6 bases had no gene match. Germline loops: CDR1 SNHLY, CDR2 FYNNEI. This CDR3 has 14 residues. This specimen comes from a study of T cell responses to AZD1222 COVID-19 vaccine. Study-wide findings and caveats: Breadth and depth of Spike-specific TCRs rose after two AZD1222 doses. Possibly, clonal diversity was underestimated; donors were largely white British and included more females. There were repertoire samples only from the period after the peak T cell response.

Produced via immunoSEQ multiplex PCR; TCRdb's table is partial and in-frame only. The table has fewer than 200,000 clones, 75% to 90% seen once. The clonotype comes from an adult who received the MenACWY meningococcal vaccine as a control. J is TRBJ2-7 and V is TRBV2; 8 bases match TRBD2. The sequencing here drew on peripheral blood, taken 28 days after the second dose of the MenACWY control vaccine. The CDR3 loop reads CASISGSGSYEQYF. The CDR3 coding sequence is TGTGCCAGCATAAGCGGGAGCGGTTCCTACGAGCAGTACTTC.